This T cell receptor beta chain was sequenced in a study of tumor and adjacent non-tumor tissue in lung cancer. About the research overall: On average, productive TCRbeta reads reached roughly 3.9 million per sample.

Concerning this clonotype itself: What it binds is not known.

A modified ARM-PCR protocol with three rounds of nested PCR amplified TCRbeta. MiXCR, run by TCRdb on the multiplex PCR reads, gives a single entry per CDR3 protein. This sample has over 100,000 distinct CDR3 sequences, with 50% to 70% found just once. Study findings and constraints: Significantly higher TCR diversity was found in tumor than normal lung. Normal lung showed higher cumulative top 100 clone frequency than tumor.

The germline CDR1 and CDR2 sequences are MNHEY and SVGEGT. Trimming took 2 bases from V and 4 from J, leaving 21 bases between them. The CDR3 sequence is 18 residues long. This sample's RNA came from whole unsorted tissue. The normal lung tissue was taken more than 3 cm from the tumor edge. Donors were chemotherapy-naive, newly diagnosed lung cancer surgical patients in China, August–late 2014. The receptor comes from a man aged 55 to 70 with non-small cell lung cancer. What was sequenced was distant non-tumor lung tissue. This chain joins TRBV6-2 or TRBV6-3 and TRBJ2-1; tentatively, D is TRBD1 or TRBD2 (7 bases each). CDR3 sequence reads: CASSYVGTRGGSYNEQFF. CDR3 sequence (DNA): TGTGCCAGCAGTTACGTTGGTACCAGGGGGGGCTCGTACAATGAGCAGTTCTTC.